Detailed here is one T cell receptor (beta chain). Its antigen is still unknown. The CDR3 covers 14 residues. Trimming took off 3 bases at V and 1 base at J, with 9 bases between the two ends. The germline CDR1 and CDR2 sequences are LNHDA and SQIVND (reference sequence). The data belong to a study of cytomegalovirus exposure and HLA in healthy donors. Those who donated were healthy bone marrow donors. Findings and caveats of the study: Earlier analysis yielded a pattern in which most TCR beta V segments were productive about 90% or about 30% of the time. Associated with HLA alleles at 0.05 false discovery rate in a later analysis were 16,951 TCR beta sequences.

PCR primers comprised 60 Vbeta and 13 Jbeta primers. The method was immunoSEQ multiplex PCR; TCRdb's version includes in-frame clones alone and lacks a portion of them. The table shows around 250,000 clones, with about 90% occurring only once. This sequence originates from a girl aged 2 to 9 in good health and CMV-seronegative. The chain uses TRBV19 and TRBJ1-1; D not certain. Material: PBMCs. The CDR3 spells CASSMSAENTEAFF. Here the CDR3 DNA reads TGTGCCAGTAGTATGAGCGCCGAGAACACTGAAGCTTTCTTT. Full variable domain (missing parts from reference TRBV19 and TRBJ1-1): DGGITQSPKYLFRKEGQNVTLSCEQNLNHDAMYWYRQDPGQGLRLIYYSQIVNDFQKGDIAEGYSVSREKKESFPLTVTSAQKNPTAFYLCASSMSAENTEAFFGQGTRLTVV.